What follows are 18 T cell receptor beta chains derived from one specimen sequenced in a study of a mutant IDH1 vaccine in newly diagnosed glioma. Time point indicated: week 23, last vaccination. The vaccine gave 300 ug of a 20-mer mutant IDH1 peptide subcutaneously per dose. TCRdb keeps only in-frame clones here, not all; method: immunoSEQ multiplex PCR. The sample has roughly 74,000 clones, 85% seen once. For these receptors, no antigen is known. Sequencing used PBMCs, obtained from a glioma patient whose treatment included an IDH1 peptide vaccine. Receptor source: a woman between 45 and 60 years old with glioma.

The chain employs TRBV9 and TRBJ2-2; TRBD2 matches at 16 bases. CDR3 length: 18 amino acids. CDR1 is SGDLS, CDR2 YYNGEE, per germline. Trimming at V came to 4 bases and at J to 4 bases, leaving 7 bases not matched to a gene. CDR3 protein: CASSTGLAGGLGTGELFF. The CDR3 region has the DNA TGTGCCAGCAGCACGGGACTAGCGGGAGGGCTTGGCACCGGGGAGCTGTTTTTT.

In DNA form, the CDR3 reads TGCGCCAGCAGCCCCATGGGAGCAGGCACTGAGCAGTTCTTC. Amino acid sequence: CASSPMGAGTEQFF. The rearrangement uses TRBV5-1 and TRBJ2-1; weak D call: TRBD2 (5 bases). This CDR3 has 14 amino acids. Trimming left V 4 bases short and J 9 bases short, with 17 bases between. The germline CDR1 and CDR2 sequences are SGHRS and YFSETQ.

This clone has a single count. The rearrangement uses TRBV29-1 and TRBJ2-5; D might be TRBD2 (6 bases). This CDR3 comprises 12 residues. Germline V CDR1 and CDR2: SQVTM, ANQGSEA. The V end lost 7 bases, the J end lost 1 base, and 10 bases lay between the germline ends. The CDR3 sequence: CSALAPQETQYF. The CDR3 bases are TGCAGCGCTCTAGCGCCCCAAGAGACCCAGTACTTC.

This chain connects TRBV5-6 to TRBJ1-5, with 7 bases identical to TRBD1. The CDR3 contains 14 residues. V shed 0 bases and J 7 bases; nucleotides not matched to a gene: 4. The germline CDR1 and CDR2 sequences are SGHDT and YYEEEE. CDR3 loop: CASSLGRDRQPQHF. The DNA for the CDR3 is TGTGCCAGCAGCTTGGGGAGGGACAGACAGCCCCAGCATTTT.

This clone was picked up one time. V usage is TRBV28 and J usage is TRBJ1-4, with D tentatively TRBD1 (5 bases). V dropped 6 bases and J dropped 0 bases, with 14 bases sitting between them. The germline V gene has CDR1 MDHEN and CDR2 SYDVKM. CDR3 size: 16 residues. The CDR3 spells CASRIGGEATNEKLFF. In DNA, the CDR3 is TGTGCCAGCAGAATTGGGGGAGAAGCAACTAATGAAAAACTGTTTTTT.

This clone was seen a single time. The rearrangement uses TRBV5-8 and TRBJ2-1, with D possibly matching TRBD1 (5 bases). The germline V gene has CDR1 SGHTS and CDR2 YDEGEE. Deletions cut 4 bases from V and 7 bases from J, with 9 bases between. The CDR3 contains 12 residues. The CDR3 coding sequence is TGTGCCAGCAGCCCAGGGTATAATGAGCAGTTCTTC. Translated, it gives CASSPGYNEQFF.

The chain employs TRBV5-8 and TRBJ2-7; TRBD2 agrees at 9 bases. Germline CDR1 SGHTS, CDR2 YDEGEE. The V segment lost 0 bases and the J segment 3 bases; nucleotides outside the gene matches: 10. The CDR3 length is 17 residues. This CDR3 is CASSLVGLAGTFYEQYF. CDR3 DNA sequence: TGTGCCAGCAGCTTGGTAGGGCTAGCGGGAACCTTCTACGAGCAGTACTTC.

The chain couples TRBV7-9 to TRBJ1-2; 7 bases match TRBD1. CDR3 size: 17 residues. The V gene's germline CDR1 is SEHNR and CDR2 FQNEAQ (reference sequence). Trimming cost V 5 bases and J 4 bases; bases outside gene matches: 16. The CDR3 is CASSQAWGTAATYGYTF. The CDR3 nucleotides are TGTGCCAGCAGCCAAGCGTGGGGGACAGCCGCTACCTATGGCTACACCTTC.

This clone was seen only once. The DNA of the CDR3 is TGTGCCAGCAGTCCCCCGGGGCCCTTCTACGAGCAGTACTTC. This encodes CASSPPGPFYEQYF. J is TRBJ2-7 and V is TRBV6-6; D is perhaps TRBD1 or TRBD2 (5 bases each). Germline V gives CDR1 MNHNY, CDR2 SVGAGI (reference sequence). V dropped 5 bases and J dropped 3 bases, with 14 bases sitting between them. The CDR3 contains 14 residues.

J is TRBJ2-7 and V is TRBV6-6; D gene uncertain. This CDR3 contains 11 residues. Trimming stripped 8 bases from V and 7 bases from J, with 12 bases between. The germline V gene has CDR1 MNHNY and CDR2 SVGAGI (reference sequence). CDR3 in amino acids: CASQTLGEQYF. Written as DNA, the CDR3 is TGTGCCAGCCAGACTCTCGGGGAGCAGTACTTC.

The V gene is TRBV6-5, the J gene TRBJ1-2, with D unresolved. There are 16 residues in the CDR3. The germline gives CDR1 MNHEY, CDR2 SVGAGI. Trimming cost V 0 bases and J 0 bases, with 11 bases left between them. This CDR3 reads CASSYSWSAPNYGYTF. CDR3 nucleotides: TGTGCCAGCAGTTACTCGTGGTCAGCTCCTAACTATGGCTACACCTTC.

V is TRBV2 and J is TRBJ1-5; 11 bases fit TRBD1. Losses at the gene ends were 5 bases for V and 4 bases for J; bases not matched to a gene: 10. This CDR3 contains 17 residues. The germline gives CDR1 SNHLY, CDR2 FYNNEI. The CDR3 nucleotides read TGTGCCAGCAGTTCCGGGACAGGGGGGAGAAGGAATCAGCCCCAGCATTTT. As protein: CASSSGTGGRRNQPQHF. The complete variable domain, with remaining parts taken from reference TRBV2 and TRBJ1-5, reads EPEVTQTPSHQVTQMGQEVILRCVPISNHLYFYWYRQILGQKVEFLVSFYNNEISEKSEIFDDQFSVERPDGSNFTLKIRSTKLEDSAMYFCASSSGTGGRRNQPQHFGDGTRLSIL.

This clone showed up just a few times. The J gene is TRBJ2-7, the V gene TRBV30; 9 nucleotides match TRBD1. V was clipped by 2 bases and J by 5 bases; unmatched bases: 4. The length of the CDR3 is 13 residues. Germline CDR1 reads GTSNPN; CDR2 reads SVGIG (reference sequence). The CDR3 DNA sequence: TGTGCCTGGAGTCCGGGACAGGGACACGAGCAGTACTTC. It codes for CAWSPGQGHEQYF.

The chain carries TRBV6-4 and TRBJ2-1; TRBD2 matches at 13 bases. Germline lookup yields CDR1 MRHNA and CDR2 SNTAGT. With V trimmed by 8 bases and J by 5 bases, 6 bases remained unmatched. CDR3 length equals 15 residues. Here the CDR3 reads CASARGTSGNNEQFF. DNA for the CDR3: TGTGCCAGCGCGAGAGGGACTAGCGGGAACAATGAGCAGTTCTTC.

The V gene is TRBV29-1, the J gene TRBJ2-7; TRBD2 agrees at 7 bases. The V gene end was trimmed by 5 bases and the J gene end by 2 bases; junction bases not matched to a gene: 9. Germline loops: CDR1 SQVTM, CDR2 ANQGSEA. The CDR3 totals 14 residues. In nucleotides, the CDR3 is TGCAGCGTTACCCGATCGGGGGGAACCTACGAGCAGTACTTC. Protein sequence: CSVTRSGGTYEQYF.

The chain carries TRBV25-1 and TRBJ2-2; D is unresolved. V gave up 8 bases and J gave up 4 bases, with 8 bases separating them. Germline CDR1 MGHDK, CDR2 SYGVNS. This CDR3 is 12 amino acids long. CDR3 in DNA: TGTGCCAGCGCCGTGGGCACCGGGGAGCTGTTTTTT. Protein: CASAVGTGELFF.

The rearrangement joins TRBV5-3 to TRBJ2-7; 8 bases fit TRBD1. TRBV5-3 is marked as an open reading frame, function uncertain. V gave up 3 bases and J gave up 4 bases; unmatched junction bases: 6. The CDR3 sequence is 14 residues long. The CDR3 loop reads CARSSRGLGYEQYF. The CDR3 DNA reads TGTGCCAGAAGCTCCAGGGGGCTTGGGTACGAGCAGTACTTC.

The chain uses TRBV6-5 and TRBJ2-4; the match to TRBD1 covers 7 bases. V shed 6 bases, J shed 6 bases, and the junction held 11 bases outside the gene matches. The CDR3 is 15 residues long. Germline CDR1 and CDR2: MNHEY and SVGAGI. The CDR3: CASRPTGVGANIQYF. DNA for the CDR3: TGTGCCAGCAGACCAACAGGGGTAGGGGCAAACATTCAGTACTTC.